This TCR beta chain was documented in a study of cytomegalovirus exposure and HLA in healthy donors (dated by TCRdb to between 2016 and 2019). Background on the whole study: An earlier analysis of fewer than 750 of the donors reported approximately 260 Gb of sequence data and roughly 120 million unique TCR beta sequences obtained from about 170 million T cells. A later analysis re-examined previously published TCR beta repertoires from more than 650 donors and added high-resolution HLA genotyping to investigate patterns of TCR occurrence. An earlier analysis of fewer than 750 of the donors used high-throughput TCR beta sequencing to judge whether each TCR beta V gene segment behaved as functional or pseudogenic. In a later genetic analysis, genome-wide SNP genotypes for about three fifths of the 666 donors were used, and that subset was treated as a discovery cohort. The study combined high-throughput TCR immunosequencing, statistical association of individual TCRs with disease status, and machine learning to predict cytomegalovirus infection status. Four to six DR-DQ haplotypes were handled as single units for association and clustering, since linkage in the cohort was strong. The number of donors typed differed by locus, with 629-630 for A, B, C, DRB1 and DQB1, roughly 520 for DQA1, over 600 for DPA1, and approximately 470 for DPB1. Around 300 gigabases of sequencing data and around 87 million unique TCR sequences were included in an early release covering around 650 HLA-typed donors. The study profiled the T cell repertoires of 500 to 800 subjects by immunosequencing and related them to cytomegalovirus serostatus. All discovery cohort repertoires had been generated using a single sequencing platform. HLA typing included class I and class II loci at four-digit resolution. Along with the roughly 710-subject first cohort, a separate validation cohort of over a hundred different subjects was used. The study aimed to test whether signatures of past pathogen exposure could be identified by cataloging public T cell receptors. Across approximately 400 genotyped donors of the cohort, an average of approximately 200,000 unique TCR beta nucleotide sequences per donor were sequenced, and roughly 17% of those sequences were non-productive. Among the approximately 400 genotyped donors, roughly 80% belonged to the genetic ancestry cluster associated with self-reported Caucasian donors. Donor age, sex, ethnicity and CMV serostatus were collected together with the repertoire data. In the later analysis, no new phenotypic data were used to find candidate immune exposures; instead, reliance was placed on TCR beta sequences and their occurrence across donors. Study-wide findings and limitations: In a later analysis, several top co-occurrence clusters were reported to appear linked to parvovirus B19, influenza, CMV and Epstein-Barr virus. In a later genetic analysis, a missense DCLRE1C variant was associated with V-gene and J-gene trimming of TCR beta chains, and the association was replicated in an independent cohort. In a later analysis, the rate of TCR association differed among HLA loci, with DRB1 alleles having the most associated TCRs and HLA-C alleles having the fewest. A group of highly shared sequence variants was considered likely to be a technical artifact of the sequencing pipeline. Linkage disequilibrium might explain the correlated functional status among segregating V segments, but an unknown experimental factor could not be ruled out. In a later analysis, most CMV-associated TCR beta chains were found to appear HLA-restricted, with HLA associations seemingly driven largely by CMV exposure. It was suggested by the authors that the approach could potentially be generalized to other disease states and immunological phenotypes. The classifier was reported to diagnose cytomegalovirus status with high specificity and sensitivity in both the original and validation cohorts. A total of 150 or so TCR beta chains were listed by the study as associated with cytomegalovirus. When HLA alleles, especially DR and DQ, strongly co-occurred, attributing TCR associations to individual alleles was difficult. Sequencing depth was assumed to be roughly uniform across donors in the presence/absence analyses, though that assumption may not hold. Compared with the approximately 670-donor mean, donors in an Asian-associated ancestry cluster had fewer N-insertions in productive TCRs, according to a later genetic analysis. An earlier analysis of approximately 540 of the donors showed that most TCR beta V segments appeared in productive rearrangements either about 87% or about 30% of the time, which broadly matched IMGT annotations. A later analysis found that HLA-associated TCR beta chains were more clonally expanded and had lower generation probabilities than equally common non-associated chains. Three of the identified cytomegalovirus-associated TCR beta chains were confirmed in vitro to be specific for cytomegalovirus antigens. Most TCR sequences were observed very rarely across donors, whereas some public TCRs were present in many individuals. Around 16 rarely observed V segments, including chromosome 9 orphons, were excluded from the earlier analysis of about 610 of the donors because counts were too low. The only immune exposure information available for the cohort was CMV serostatus. A later analysis associated 16,951 TCR beta sequences with specific HLA alleles at a false discovery rate of 0.05. Because some donors lacked HLA typing at each locus, the association tests relied only on the typed subset. The 87-base-pair reads could not distinguish some IMGT-functional V segments, including TRBV6-2 and TRBV6-3, so those segments were excluded. A further reported finding was that TCR beta sequences accurately predicted the HLA-A and HLA-B alleles for most subjects in the first cohort. In this cohort, only TCR beta chains were sequenced, and detectable features were limited by the absence of alpha or paired-chain data.

Comments on this clone: What this receptor recognizes is not known. Base qualities were left out, and no much larger clone turns up one base away.

Receptor amplification or capture employed the immunoSEQ multiplex PCR assay. For the multiplex PCR, a mixture combining 60 forward primers for TCR Vbeta segments and 13 reverse primers for TCR Jbeta segments was used. A multiplex PCR assay on genomic DNA amplified the CDR3 region of rearranged TCR beta genes. The amplified TCR beta libraries were sequenced on the Illumina HiSeq System as 87-base-pair reads. As for how the authors treated the data: A later analysis counted about 80 million unique TCR beta chains across the 690 or so repertoires, and some 11 million of these chains were shared by at least two donors. A nearest-neighbor algorithm error-corrected the raw reads and collapsed the reads into unique sequences, merging closely related sequences to remove PCR and sequencing errors. V, D and J gene segments were assigned by aligning CDR3 sequences to IMGT reference sequences. For a sequence to be retained, at least a six-nucleotide match to both a V gene segment and a J gene segment was required. A rearrangement was called productive if the CDR3 had no stop codons and remained in frame with V and J, and every other rearrangement was called non-productive. Following IMGT convention, CDR3 was defined as the stretch from the second conserved V-encoded cysteine up to the conserved J-encoded phenylalanine. In an earlier analysis of just under 600 of the donors, sequences lacking an unambiguous match to a single V gene segment were excluded. An earlier analysis of approximately 590 of the donors called V segments functional above 56.7% productive rearrangements and segregating when the between-donor standard deviation exceeded 5%. A statistical classification framework was developed to diagnose cytomegalovirus status using the catalog of TCR beta chain sequences. A later analysis assigned V and J genes by comparing TCR nucleotide sequences with IMGT/GENE-DB human TR gene sequences. The TCRdist pipeline was used in a later analysis to assign CDR3 sequences and most-parsimonious VDJ recombination scenarios. In a later analysis, each TCR beta chain was defined by its CDR3 amino acid sequence together with its V-gene family, and reads lacking a unique V-gene family were excluded. A later analysis removed 500 to 600 highly shared, low-generation-probability nucleotide sequences to deal with suspected cross-contamination and a sequencing artifact. In a later analysis, a clonal expansion index was calculated for each public chain from normalized within-repertoire ranks of inferred template counts. In a later analysis, generation probabilities were computed using a VDJ recombination model fitted to out-of-frame rearrangements, and the results were checked against IGoR. In a later analysis, hypergeometric tests were used to score TCR-TCR, TCR-HLA and TCR-CMV co-occurrence, with a repertoire-size bias correction applied to TCR pairs. A later analysis estimated false discovery rates by permuting HLA or CMV assignments 20 times. In a later analysis, co-occurring TCRs were grouped with DBSCAN, and TCRdist sequence similarity was added when clustering was performed within HLA-allele-positive subsets. Repertoires with fewer than 30,000 or more than 120,000 public chains, plus five repertoires with anomalous nucleotide sharing, were excluded from co-occurrence clustering. Entries here come from immuneACCESS through TCRdb and include only in-frame sequences with V and J called. Some clones fail to appear in such tables; in the studies checked, an unresolved V gene covers under half of the shortfall, and the cause of the remainder is unknown. The DNA was the basis for D and trimming; V, J and clone size are from that table. Across this sample there are tens of thousands of clones, with 70% to 85% seen only once. Under 3% of the sample is taken by the ten largest.

From the cysteine up to the phenylalanine, the CDR3 has a length of 15 residues. Of the read, only the CDR3 DNA is kept; its 45 bases are in frame from base 1. V drops 1 base and J drops 5 bases, leaving 12 bases in between. The germline V gene (reference sequence) specifies LNHDA as CDR1 and SQIVND as CDR2. The cohort comprised 670 or so healthy bone marrow donors. All cohort members were sampled while nominally healthy, although unrecorded immune exposures were likely present. The donor was CMV seropositive and was included in the group of some 290 seropositive cohort members. A peripheral blood sample was collected from each donor, and TCR beta sequencing was performed on peripheral blood mononuclear cells. Genomic DNA was extracted from the blood cell samples with the Qiagen DNeasy Blood Extraction Kit.

Sequenced sample: PBMCs. This receptor was obtained from a man aged 50-60 years in good health and CMV-seropositive. The receptor chain draws on TRBV19 and TRBJ1-5; the D gene is perhaps TRBD1, from 5 matching bases. DNA sequence: TGTGCCAGTAGTATAGGGTCAGGGAAATATCAGCCCCAGCATTTT. Protein translation: CASSIGSGKYQPQHF.